This T cell receptor (beta chain) comes out of a study of CD8 T cells in ankylosing spondylitis. General study points: Significant enrichment of disease-linked clones was reported in matched ankylosing spondylitis synovial fluid. Some of these motif variants have turned up before, in reports on reactive arthritis synovial fluid and blood. Ankylosing spondylitis blood appeared to be characterized by a TCR beta motif of several highly homologous variants.

CDR1 SGHRS and CDR2 YFSETQ come from the germline V gene. The CDR3 extends over 16 amino acids. V trimming: 4 bases; J trimming: 3 bases; junction bases outside the gene matches: 6. This clonotype was picked up many times. Its antigen is unknown. In making TCR beta libraries, quantitative 5'-RACE with molecular barcodes was used. TCRdb passed the 5' RACE reads through MiXCR, listing each CDR3 protein once. The sample lists about 500,000 distinct CDR3 sequences; about 13% were seen once. This sequence originates from a male donor with ankylosing spondylitis. The J gene is TRBJ2-2, the V gene TRBV5-1; 10 nucleotides agree with TRBD2. Specimen: blood, either unsorted or a sorted T cell fraction (not recorded which). The CDR3 is CASSPGTSADTGELFF. The CDR3 DNA reads TGCGCCAGCAGCCCAGGGACTAGCGCAGACACCGGGGAGCTGTTTTTT.